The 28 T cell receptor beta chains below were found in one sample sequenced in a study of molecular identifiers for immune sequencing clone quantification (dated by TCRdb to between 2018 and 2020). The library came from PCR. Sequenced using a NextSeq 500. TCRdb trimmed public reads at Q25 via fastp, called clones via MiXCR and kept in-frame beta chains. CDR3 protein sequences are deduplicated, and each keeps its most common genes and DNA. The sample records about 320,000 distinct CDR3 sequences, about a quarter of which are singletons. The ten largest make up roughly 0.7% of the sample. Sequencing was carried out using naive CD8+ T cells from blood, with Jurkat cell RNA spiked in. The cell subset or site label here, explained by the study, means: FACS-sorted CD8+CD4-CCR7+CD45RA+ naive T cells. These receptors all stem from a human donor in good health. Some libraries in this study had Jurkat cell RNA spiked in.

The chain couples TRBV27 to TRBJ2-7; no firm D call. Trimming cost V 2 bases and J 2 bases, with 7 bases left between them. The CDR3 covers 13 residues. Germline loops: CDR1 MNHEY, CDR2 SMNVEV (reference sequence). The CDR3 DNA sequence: TGTGCCAGCAGTTTAAACTGGGCCTACGAGCAGTACTTC. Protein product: CASSLNWAYEQYF.

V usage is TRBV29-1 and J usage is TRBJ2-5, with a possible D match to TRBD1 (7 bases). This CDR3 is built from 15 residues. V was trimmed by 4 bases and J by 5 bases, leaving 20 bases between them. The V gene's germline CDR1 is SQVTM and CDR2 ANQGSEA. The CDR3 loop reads CSVAGAGGFTETQYF. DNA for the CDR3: TGCAGCGTTGCCGGGGCAGGGGGGTTTACGGAGACCCAGTACTTC.

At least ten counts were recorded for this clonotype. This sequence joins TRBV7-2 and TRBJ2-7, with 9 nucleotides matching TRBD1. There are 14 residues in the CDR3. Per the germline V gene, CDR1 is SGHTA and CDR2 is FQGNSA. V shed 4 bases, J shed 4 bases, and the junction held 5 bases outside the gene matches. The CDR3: CASSSSGTGYEQYF. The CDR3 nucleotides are TGTGCCAGCAGCTCCTCCGGGACAGGGTACGAGCAGTACTTC.

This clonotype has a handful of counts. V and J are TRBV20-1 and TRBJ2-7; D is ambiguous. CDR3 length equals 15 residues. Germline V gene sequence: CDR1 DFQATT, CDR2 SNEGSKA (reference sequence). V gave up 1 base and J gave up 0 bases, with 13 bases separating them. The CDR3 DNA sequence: TGCAGTGCTAGAGGGGGTTTTAGGAGCTCCTACGAGCAGTACTTC. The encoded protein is CSARGGFRSSYEQYF.

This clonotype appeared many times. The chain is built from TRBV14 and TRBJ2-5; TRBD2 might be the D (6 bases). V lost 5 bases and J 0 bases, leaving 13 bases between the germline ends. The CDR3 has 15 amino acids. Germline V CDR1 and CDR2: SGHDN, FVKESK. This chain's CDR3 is CASSSLAWNQETQYF. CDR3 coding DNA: TGTGCCAGCAGCTCCCTAGCGTGGAACCAAGAGACCCAGTACTTC.

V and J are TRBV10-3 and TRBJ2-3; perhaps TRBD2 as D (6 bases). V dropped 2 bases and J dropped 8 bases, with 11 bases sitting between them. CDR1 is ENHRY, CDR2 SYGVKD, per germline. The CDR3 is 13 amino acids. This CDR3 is CAISELLASTQYF. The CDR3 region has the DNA TGTGCCATCAGTGAGCTTCTAGCGAGTACGCAGTATTTT.

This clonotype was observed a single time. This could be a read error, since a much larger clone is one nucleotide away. CDR3 nucleotide sequence: TGTGCCAGCAGACTCACAGGGGTAGAGGCCCAGTACTTC. Its protein is CASRLTGVEAQYF. The V gene is TRBV28, the J gene TRBJ2-5; TRBD1 matches at 7 bases. Germline lookup yields CDR1 MDHEN and CDR2 SYDVKM. CDR3 length: 13 amino acids.

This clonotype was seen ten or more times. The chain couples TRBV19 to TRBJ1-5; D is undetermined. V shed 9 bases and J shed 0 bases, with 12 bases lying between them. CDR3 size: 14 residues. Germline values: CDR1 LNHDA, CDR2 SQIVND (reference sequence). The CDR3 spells CASSPGPSNQPQHF. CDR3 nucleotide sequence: TGTGCCAGCAGCCCCGGACCTAGCAATCAGCCCCAGCATTTT.

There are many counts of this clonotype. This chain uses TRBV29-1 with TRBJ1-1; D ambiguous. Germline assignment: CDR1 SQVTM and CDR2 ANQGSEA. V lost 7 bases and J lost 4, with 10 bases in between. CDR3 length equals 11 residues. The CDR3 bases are TGCAGCGCTCACTGGGGCACTGAAGCTTTCTTT. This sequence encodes CSAHWGTEAFF.

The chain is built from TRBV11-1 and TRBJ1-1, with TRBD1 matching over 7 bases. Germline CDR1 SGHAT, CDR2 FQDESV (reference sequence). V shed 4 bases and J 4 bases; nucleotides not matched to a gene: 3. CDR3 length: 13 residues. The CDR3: CASSWGQLTEAFF. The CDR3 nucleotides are TGTGCCAGCAGCTGGGGACAGCTCACTGAAGCTTTCTTT.

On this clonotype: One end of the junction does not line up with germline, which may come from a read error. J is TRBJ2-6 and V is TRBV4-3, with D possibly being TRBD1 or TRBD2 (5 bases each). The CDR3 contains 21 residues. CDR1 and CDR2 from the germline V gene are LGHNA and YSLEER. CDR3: CVSSQDRFRGGLNSGANVLTF. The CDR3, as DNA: TGCGTCAGCAGCCAAGATCGTTTTCGGGGCGGGTTGAACTCTGGGGCCAACGTCCTGACTTTC.

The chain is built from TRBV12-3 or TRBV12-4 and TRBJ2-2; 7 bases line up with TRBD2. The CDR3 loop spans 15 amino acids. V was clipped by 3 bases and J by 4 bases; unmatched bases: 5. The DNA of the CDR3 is TGTGCCAGCAGTTTGGCTAGCGGAGGCACCGGGGAGCTGTTTTTT. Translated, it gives CASSLASGGTGELFF.

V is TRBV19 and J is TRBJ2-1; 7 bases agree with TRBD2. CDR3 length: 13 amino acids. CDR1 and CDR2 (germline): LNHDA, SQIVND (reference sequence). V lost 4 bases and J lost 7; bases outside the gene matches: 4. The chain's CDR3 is CASSTSGGNEQFF. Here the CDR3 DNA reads TGTGCCAGTAGTACATCCGGGGGGAATGAGCAGTTCTTC.

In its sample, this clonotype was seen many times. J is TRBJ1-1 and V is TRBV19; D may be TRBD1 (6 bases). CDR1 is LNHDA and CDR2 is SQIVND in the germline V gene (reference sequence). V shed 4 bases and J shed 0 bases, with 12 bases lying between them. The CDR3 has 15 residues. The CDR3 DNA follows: TGTGCCAGTAGTAGATTGACAGGAGTGAACACTGAAGCTTTCTTT. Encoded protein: CASSRLTGVNTEAFF.

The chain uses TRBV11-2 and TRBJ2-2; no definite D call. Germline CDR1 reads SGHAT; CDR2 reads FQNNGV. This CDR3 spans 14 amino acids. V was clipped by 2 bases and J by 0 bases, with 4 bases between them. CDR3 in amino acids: CASSLLANTGELFF. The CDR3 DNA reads TGTGCCAGCAGCTTACTAGCGAACACCGGGGAGCTGTTTTTT.

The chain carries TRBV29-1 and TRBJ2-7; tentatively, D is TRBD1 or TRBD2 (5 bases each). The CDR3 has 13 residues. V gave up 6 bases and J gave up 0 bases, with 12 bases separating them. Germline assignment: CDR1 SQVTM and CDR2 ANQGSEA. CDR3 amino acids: CSVLGTSSYEQYF. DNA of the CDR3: TGCAGCGTCCTCGGGACGAGCTCCTACGAGCAGTACTTC.

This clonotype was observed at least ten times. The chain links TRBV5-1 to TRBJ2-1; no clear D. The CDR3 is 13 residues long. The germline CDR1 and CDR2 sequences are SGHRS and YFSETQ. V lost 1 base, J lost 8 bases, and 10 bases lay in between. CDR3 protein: CASSLPSRDEQFF. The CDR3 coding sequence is TGCGCCAGCAGCTTGCCTTCACGGGATGAGCAGTTCTTC.

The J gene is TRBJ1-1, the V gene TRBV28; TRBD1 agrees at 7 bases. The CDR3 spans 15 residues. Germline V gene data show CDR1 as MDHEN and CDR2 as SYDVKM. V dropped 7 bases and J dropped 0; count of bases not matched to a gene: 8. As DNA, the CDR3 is TGTGCCAGCACCCTTAGGGACAGACTGAACACTGAAGCTTTCTTT. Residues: CASTLRDRLNTEAFF.

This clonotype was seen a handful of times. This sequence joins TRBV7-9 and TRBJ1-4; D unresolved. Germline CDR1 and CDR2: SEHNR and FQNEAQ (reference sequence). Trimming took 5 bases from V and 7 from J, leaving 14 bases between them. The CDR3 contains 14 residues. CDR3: CASSPITSGEKLFF. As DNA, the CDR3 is TGTGCCAGCAGCCCCATCACTTCTGGTGAAAAACTGTTTTTT.

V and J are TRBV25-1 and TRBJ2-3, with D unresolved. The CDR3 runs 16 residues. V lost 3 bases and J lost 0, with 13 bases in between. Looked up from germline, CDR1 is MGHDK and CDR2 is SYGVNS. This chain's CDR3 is CASSDVPGTSTDTQYF. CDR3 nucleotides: TGTGCCAGCAGTGATGTCCCGGGTACTAGCACAGATACGCAGTATTTT. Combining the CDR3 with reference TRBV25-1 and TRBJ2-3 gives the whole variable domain EADIYQTPRYLVIGTGKKITLECSQTMGHDKMYWYQQDPGMELHLIHYSYGVNSTEKGDLSSESTVSRIRTEHFPLTLESARPSHTSQYLCASSDVPGTSTDTQYFGPGTRLTVL.

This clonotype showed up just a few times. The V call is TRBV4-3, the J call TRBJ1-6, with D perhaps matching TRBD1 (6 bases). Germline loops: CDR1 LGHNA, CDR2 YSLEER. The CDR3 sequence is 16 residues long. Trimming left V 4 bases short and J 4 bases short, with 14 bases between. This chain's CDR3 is CASSLTGRYYNSPLHF. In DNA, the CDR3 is TGCGCCAGCAGCCTGACAGGACGGTATTATAATTCACCCCTCCACTTT.

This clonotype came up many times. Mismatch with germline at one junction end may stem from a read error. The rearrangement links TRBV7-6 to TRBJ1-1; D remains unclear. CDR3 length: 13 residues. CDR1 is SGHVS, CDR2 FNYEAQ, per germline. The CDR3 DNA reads TGTGCCAGCAGTTTAGAAGTGAACACTGAAGCTTTCTTT. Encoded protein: CASSLEVNTEAFF.

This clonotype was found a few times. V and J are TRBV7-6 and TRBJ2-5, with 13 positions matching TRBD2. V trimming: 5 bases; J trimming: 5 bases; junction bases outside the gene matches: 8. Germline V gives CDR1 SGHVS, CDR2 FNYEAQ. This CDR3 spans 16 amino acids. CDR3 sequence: CASSMDWTSGSETQYF. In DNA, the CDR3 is TGTGCCAGCAGCATGGATTGGACTAGCGGGAGCGAGACCCAGTACTTC.

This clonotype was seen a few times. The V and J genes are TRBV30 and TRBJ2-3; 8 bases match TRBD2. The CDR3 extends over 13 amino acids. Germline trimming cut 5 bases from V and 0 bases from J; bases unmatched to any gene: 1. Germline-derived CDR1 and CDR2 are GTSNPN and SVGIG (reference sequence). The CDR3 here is CAWERGSTDTQYF. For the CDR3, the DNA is TGTGCCTGGGAGCGGGGGAGCACAGATACGCAGTATTTT.

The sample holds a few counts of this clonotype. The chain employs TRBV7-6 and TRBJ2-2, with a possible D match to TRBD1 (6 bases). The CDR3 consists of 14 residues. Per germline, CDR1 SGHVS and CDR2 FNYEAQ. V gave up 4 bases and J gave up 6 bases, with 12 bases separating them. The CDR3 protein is CASSSSGVPGELFF. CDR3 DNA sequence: TGTGCCAGCAGCTCCTCAGGGGTTCCCGGGGAGCTGTTTTTT.

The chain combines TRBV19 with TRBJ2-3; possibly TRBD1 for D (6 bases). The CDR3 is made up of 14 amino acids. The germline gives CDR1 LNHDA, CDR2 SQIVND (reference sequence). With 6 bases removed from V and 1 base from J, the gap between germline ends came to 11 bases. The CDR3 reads CASRPGQRTDTQYF. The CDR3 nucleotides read TGTGCCAGTAGGCCGGGACAACGCACAGATACGCAGTATTTT.

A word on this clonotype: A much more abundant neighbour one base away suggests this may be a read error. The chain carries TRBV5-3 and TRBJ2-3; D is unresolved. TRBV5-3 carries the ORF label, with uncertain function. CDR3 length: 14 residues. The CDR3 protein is CASSLVGYTDPQYF. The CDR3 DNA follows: TGTGCCAGCAGCTTGGTTGGCTACACAGATCCGCAGTATTTT.

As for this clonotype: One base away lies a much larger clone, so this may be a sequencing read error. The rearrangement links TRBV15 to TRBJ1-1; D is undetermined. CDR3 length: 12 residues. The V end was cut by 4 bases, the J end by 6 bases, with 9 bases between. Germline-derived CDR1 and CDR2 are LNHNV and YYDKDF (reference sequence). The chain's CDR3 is CATSTWFSEAFF. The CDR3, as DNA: TGTGCCACCAGCACCTGGTTCTCTGAAGCTTTCTTT.